This T cell receptor (beta chain) was captured in a study of blood T cell repertoires in COVID-19. The germline gives CDR1 MNHEY, CDR2 SVGAGI. The CDR3 extends over 15 amino acids. With V trimmed by 6 bases and J by 2 bases, 8 bases remained unmatched. TCRdb's copy holds only in-frame clones and misses some; the assay was immunoSEQ multiplex PCR. The repertoire consists of 100,000 to 150,000 clones, with approximately 85% occurring once and the leading ten covering 25% to 30%. This receptor was obtained from a woman older than 75 with acute or convalescent COVID-19. V and J are TRBV6-5 and TRBJ2-5; 8 bases agree with TRBD2. The sequenced material came from peripheral blood. The CDR3 DNA reads TGTGCCAGCAGCCTAGCGGGCACCCTTCAAGAGACCCAGTACTTC. Its translation is CASSLAGTLQETQYF.